The present T cell receptor beta chain was sequenced within a study of cytomegalovirus exposure and HLA in healthy donors. The study ran its PCR with 60 Vbeta and 13 Jbeta primers. The repertoire was sequenced with immunoSEQ multiplex PCR; TCRdb's copy has only in-frame clones and lacks some. The sample consists of approximately 150,000 clones, 82% of them appearing once. Trimming took 7 bases from V and 5 from J; bases not matched to a gene: 7. Germline CDR1 and CDR2: SNHLY and FYNNEI. The CDR3 has 14 residues. V and J are TRBV2 and TRBJ1-4; 7 bases are shared with TRBD1. Sequences were obtained from PBMCs. The TCR was taken from a male donor in good health and CMV-seronegative. The CDR3 loop is CASTQGIANEKLFF. The CDR3 DNA sequence: TGTGCCAGCACACAGGGGATCGCAAATGAAAAACTGTTTTTT.